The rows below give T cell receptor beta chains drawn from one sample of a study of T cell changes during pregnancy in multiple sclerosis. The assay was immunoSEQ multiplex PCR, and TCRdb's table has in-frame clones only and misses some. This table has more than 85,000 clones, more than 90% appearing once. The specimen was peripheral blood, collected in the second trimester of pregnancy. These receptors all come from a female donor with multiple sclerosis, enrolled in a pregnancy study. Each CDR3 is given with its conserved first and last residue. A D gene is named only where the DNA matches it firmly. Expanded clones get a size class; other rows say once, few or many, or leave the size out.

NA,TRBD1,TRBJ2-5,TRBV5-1,CASSVGRGLSETQYF,TGCGCCAGCAGCGTTGGTAGGGGGCTGTCTGAGACCCAGTACTTC
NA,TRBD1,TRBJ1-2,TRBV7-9,CASSHISDRGYNYGYTF,TGTGCCAGCAGCCATATTTCGGACAGGGGGTATAACTATGGCTACACCTTC
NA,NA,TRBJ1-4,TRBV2,CASGRPGRLGLDEKLFF,TGTGCCAGCGGTCGCCCAGGGAGGCTTGGCTTAGATGAAAAACTGTTTTTT
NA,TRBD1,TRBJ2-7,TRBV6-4,CASSLRGQDTYEQYF,TGTGCCAGCAGCCTTCGGGGACAGGATACCTACGAGCAGTACTTC
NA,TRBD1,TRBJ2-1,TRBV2,CASSTGTGGINEQFF,TGTGCCAGCAGCACCGGGACAGGGGGTATCAATGAGCAGTTCTTC
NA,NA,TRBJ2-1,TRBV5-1,CASSLALGRSSYNEQFF,TGCGCCAGCAGCTTGGCCCTAGGCCGTAGCTCCTACAATGAGCAGTTCTTC
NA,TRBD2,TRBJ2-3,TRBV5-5,CASSLSGTYF,TGTGCCAGCAGCTTGAGCGGGACGTATTTT
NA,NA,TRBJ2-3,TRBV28,CASLSWAGRNADTQYF,TGTGCCAGCCTTTCGTGGGCTGGAAGGAATGCAGATACGCAGTATTTT
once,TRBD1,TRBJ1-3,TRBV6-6,CASSPIGDSSGNTIYF,TGTGCCAGCAGTCCCATCGGGGACAGCTCTGGAAACACCATATATTTT
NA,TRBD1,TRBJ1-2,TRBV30,CAWSVEGTGGFRDGGYTF,TGTGCCTGGAGTGTAGAAGGGACAGGGGGCTTCAGAGATGGTGGCTACACCTTC
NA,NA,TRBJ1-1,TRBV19,CASSIGVGGPNTEAFF,TGTGCCAGTAGTATAGGTGTCGGGGGTCCGAACACTGAAGCTTTCTTT
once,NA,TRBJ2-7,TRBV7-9,CASSLAGQPPYEQYF,TGTGCCAGCAGCTTAGCGGGGCAGCCTCCCTACGAGCAGTACTTC
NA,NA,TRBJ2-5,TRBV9,CASSVSGAGETQYF,TGTGCCAGCAGCGTTTCAGGGGCAGGAGAGACCCAGTACTTC
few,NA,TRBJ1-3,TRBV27,CASRDSSGNTIYF,TGTGCCAGCAGGGACAGCTCTGGAAACACCATATATTTT
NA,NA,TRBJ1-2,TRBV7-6,CASSLSGLGYTF,TGTGCCAGCAGCTTATCAGGGCTCGGCTACACCTTC
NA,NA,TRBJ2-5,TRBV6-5,CASSYSTPRETQYF,TGTGCCAGCAGTTACTCGACACCCCGAGAGACCCAGTACTTC
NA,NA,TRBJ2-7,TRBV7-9,CASSSHDTYEQYF,TGTGCCAGCAGCTCTCACGACACCTACGAGCAGTACTTC
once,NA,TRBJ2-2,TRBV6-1,CASSVQRAGELFF,TGTGCCAGCAGTGTCCAACGCGCCGGGGAGCTGTTTTTT
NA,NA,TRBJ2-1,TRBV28,CASSFTSSSYNEQFF,TGTGCCAGCAGTTTCACTAGCAGCTCCTACAATGAGCAGTTCTTC
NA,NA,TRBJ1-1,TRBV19,CASSTTELTEAFF,TGTGCCAGTAGTACGACAGAGCTCACTGAAGCTTTCTTT
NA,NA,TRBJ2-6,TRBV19,CASSMGGMSSGANVLTF,TGTGCCAGTAGTATGGGGGGAATGAGTTCTGGGGCCAACGTCCTGACTTTC
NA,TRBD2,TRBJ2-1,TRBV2,CASSGLAGQIEQFF,TGTGCCAGCAGTGGTCTAGCGGGGCAAATCGAGCAGTTCTTC